This T cell receptor beta chain was found in a study of OX40 agonist ivuxolimab in advanced cancers. Study-wide context: Patients were infused with ivuxolimab every 2 weeks at 0.01 to 10 mg/kg. The study enrolled dose-escalation patients with hepatocellular carcinoma, melanoma, renal cell or head and neck cancer. Study results and limitations: Antigen specificity remained undetermined for the expanded peripheral T cells.

This CDR3 has 15 amino acids. V gave up 9 bases and J gave up 1 base; unmatched junction bases: 9. From germline, CDR1 is LNHDA and CDR2 SQIVND (reference sequence). Regarding this clone: Antigen specificity is unknown. Different DNA sequences within this sample yield the same CDR3.

At baseline, cycle 4 day 1, and cycle 7 day 1, blood was sampled. Produced via immunoSEQ multiplex PCR; TCRdb's table is partial and in-frame only. The sample lists about 41,000 clones, just under 85% seen once, with under 40% in the top ten. The TCR was taken from an adult with an advanced solid tumor such as melanoma, head and neck, liver or kidney cancer. The input for sequencing was CD4+ or CD8+ T cells sorted from blood, taken in a trial of the OX40 agonist ivuxolimab. This rearrangement joins TRBV19 to TRBJ2-7; 10 positions match TRBD2. CDR3 bases: TGTGCCAGCGGGAGCGGACTAGCGGCTTCCTACGAGCAGTACTTC. Translation gives CASGSGLAASYEQYF.